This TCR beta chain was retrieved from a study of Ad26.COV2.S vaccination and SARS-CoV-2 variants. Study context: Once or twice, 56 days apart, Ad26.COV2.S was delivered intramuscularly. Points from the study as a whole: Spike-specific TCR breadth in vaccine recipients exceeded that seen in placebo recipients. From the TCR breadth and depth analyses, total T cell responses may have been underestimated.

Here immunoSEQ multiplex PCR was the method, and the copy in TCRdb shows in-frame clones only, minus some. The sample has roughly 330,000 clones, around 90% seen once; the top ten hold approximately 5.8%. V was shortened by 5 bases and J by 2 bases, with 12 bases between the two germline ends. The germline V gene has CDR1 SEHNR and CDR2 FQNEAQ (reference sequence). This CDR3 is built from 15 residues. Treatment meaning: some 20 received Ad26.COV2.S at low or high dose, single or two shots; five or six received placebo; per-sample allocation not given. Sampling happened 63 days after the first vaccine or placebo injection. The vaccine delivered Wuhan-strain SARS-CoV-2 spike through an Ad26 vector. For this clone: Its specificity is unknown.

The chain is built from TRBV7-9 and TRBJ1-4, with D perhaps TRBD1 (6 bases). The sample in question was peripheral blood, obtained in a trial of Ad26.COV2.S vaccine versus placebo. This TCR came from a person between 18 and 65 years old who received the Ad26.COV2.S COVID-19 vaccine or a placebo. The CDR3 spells CASSLGRGTNEKLFF. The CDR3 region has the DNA TGTGCCAGCAGCCTCGGTAGGGGGACTAATGAAAAACTGTTTTTT.